The 21 T cell receptor beta chains listed next were all sequenced from one sample in a study of blood T cell repertoires in COVID-19. Sequencing used immunoSEQ multiplex PCR; TCRdb keeps in-frame clones, though not all of them. The sample records around 250,000 clones, 84% being singletons. The sample taken for sequencing was peripheral blood. Every receptor here comes from a woman between 35 and 50 years old who had recovered from COVID-19.

The chain employs TRBV4-2 and TRBJ1-6; possible D gene TRBD1, 5 bases. The V end was cut by 1 base, the J end by 10 bases, with 14 bases between. CDR1 is LGHNA and CDR2 is YNFKEQ in the germline V gene. The CDR3 has 15 amino acids. The CDR3 loop reads CASSQAGTWGSPLHF. Here the CDR3 DNA reads TGTGCCAGCAGCCAAGCGGGGACTTGGGGCTCACCCCTCCACTTT.

J is TRBJ2-5 and V is TRBV12-5; 8 bases fit TRBD2. Germline lookup yields CDR1 LGHNT and CDR2 FRNRAP. The CDR3 length is 17 residues. J was trimmed by 3 bases and V by 4 bases; bases with no gene match: 13. CDR3 region: CASGSPNIGGDEETQYF. The DNA for the CDR3 is TGTGCTAGTGGTTCACCTAATATCGGGGGGGACGAAGAGACCCAGTACTTC.

The chain joins TRBV5-1 to TRBJ1-4; 12 bases fit TRBD1. Germline V gene lookup returns CDR1 SGHRS and CDR2 YFSETQ. The CDR3 spans 16 residues. The trim removed 4 bases at V and 8 bases at J, leaving 9 bases unmatched. The CDR3 DNA sequence: TGCGCCAGCAGCCTCCGGGGACAGGGGGCAGACGAAAAACTGTTTTTT. It is translated as CASSLRGQGADEKLFF. The entire variable domain, with the rest obtained from reference TRBV5-1 and TRBJ1-4, is as follows: KAGVTQTPRYLIKTRGQQVTLSCSPISGHRSVSWYQQTPGQGLQFLFEYFSETQRNKGNFPGRFSGRQFSNSRSEMNVSTLELGDSALYLCASSLRGQGADEKLFFGSGTQLSVL.

The genes are TRBV5-4 and TRBJ1-1, with a tentative D call TRBD1 (6 bases). CDR1 and CDR2 from the germline V gene are SGHNT and YYREEE (reference sequence). Trimming cost V 4 bases and J 4 bases, with 14 bases left between them. The CDR3 loop spans 14 amino acids. The CDR3 protein is CASSTGQWSTEAFF. The CDR3 region has the DNA TGTGCCAGCAGCACCGGACAGTGGAGCACTGAAGCTTTCTTT.

The chain links TRBV2 to TRBJ2-7, with D unclear. V lost 3 bases and J 3 bases, leaving 12 bases between the germline ends. From germline, CDR1 is SNHLY and CDR2 FYNNEI. This CDR3 region has 14 residues. This chain's CDR3 is CASSDVWQNYEQYF. The CDR3, as DNA: TGTGCCAGCAGTGACGTTTGGCAGAACTACGAGCAGTACTTC.

This chain uses TRBV19 with TRBJ1-5, with a possible D match to TRBD1 (6 bases). V gave up 8 bases and J gave up 7 bases, with 18 bases separating them. The germline V gene encodes CDR1 LNHDA and CDR2 SQIVND (reference sequence). The CDR3 covers 14 residues. This chain's CDR3 is CASCSGAGGQPQHF. The CDR3 DNA sequence: TGTGCCAGTTGCTCAGGGGCCGGGGGGCAGCCCCAGCATTTT. Based on the CDR3 plus reference TRBV19 and TRBJ1-5, the full variable domain is DGGITQSPKYLFRKEGQNVTLSCEQNLNHDAMYWYRQDPGQGLRLIYYSQIVNDFQKGDIAEGYSVSREKKESFPLTVTSAQKNPTAFYLCASCSGAGGQPQHFGDGTRLSIL.

This sequence joins TRBV27 and TRBJ1-1; 11 nucleotides line up with TRBD1. The V segment lost 5 bases and the J segment 4 bases; nucleotides outside the gene matches: 6. Germline loops: CDR1 MNHEY, CDR2 SMNVEV (reference sequence). This CDR3 region has 15 residues. The CDR3 DNA reads TGTGCCAGCAGTCTACTCGGGACAGGGGGCACTGAAGCTTTCTTT. Translation: CASSLLGTGGTEAFF.

The chain couples TRBV30 to TRBJ1-2; D may be TRBD1 (6 bases). Germline V gene sequence: CDR1 GTSNPN, CDR2 SVGIG (reference sequence). The CDR3 extends over 12 amino acids. V shed 7 bases and J shed 3 bases, with 12 bases lying between them. For the CDR3, the DNA is TGTGCCTACCACGGACAGCACTATGGCTACACCTTC. The encoded protein is CAYHGQHYGYTF. The full variable domain, rest sourced from reference TRBV30 and TRBJ1-2, is SQTIHQWPATLVQPVGSPLSLECTVEGTSNPNLYWYRQAAGRGLQLLFYSVGIGQISSEVPQNLSASRPQDRQFILSSKKLLLSDSGFYLCAYHGQHYGYTFGSGTRLTVV.

This clone was seen a handful of times. The rearrangement links TRBV5-1 to TRBJ2-1, with 8 positions matching TRBD2. Trimming removed 0 bases from V and 6 bases from J; junction bases left unmatched: 8. CDR1 and CDR2 from the germline V gene are SGHRS and YFSETQ. This CDR3 is 16 amino acids long. This CDR3 reads CASSLAGGISINEQFF. The CDR3 DNA follows: TGCGCCAGCAGCTTGGCGGGAGGGATCTCTATCAATGAGCAGTTCTTC.

The V and J genes are TRBV5-1 and TRBJ2-5, with a possible D match to TRBD2 (6 bases). The CDR3 is made up of 14 amino acids. V was pared by 2 bases and J by 1 base, with 9 bases between. CDR1 is SGHRS and CDR2 is YFSETQ in the germline V gene. The CDR3 DNA reads as TGCGCCAGCAGCTTAGGGACTCCCCAAGAGACCCAGTACTTC. Amino acid sequence: CASSLGTPQETQYF.

The rearrangement links TRBV11-1 to TRBJ1-1; D might be TRBD1 (5 bases). Germline V lookup: CDR1 SGHAT, CDR2 FQDESV (reference sequence). V lost 1 base to trimming and J lost 2 bases, with 8 bases between them. This CDR3 comprises 14 residues. CDR3 residues: CASSLGRGNTEAFF. DNA of the CDR3: TGTGCCAGCAGCTTAGGGAGGGGCAACACTGAAGCTTTCTTT. The full variable domain, with the rest looked up from reference TRBV11-1 and TRBJ1-1, is EAEVAQSPRYKITEKSQAVAFWCDPISGHATLYWYRQILGQGPELLVQFQDESVVDDSQLPKDRFSAERLKGVDSTLKIQPAELGDSAMYLCASSLGRGNTEAFFGQGTRLTVV.

The chain employs TRBV3-1 (or the pseudogene TRBV3-2) and TRBJ2-7, with 7 bases aligning to TRBD1. CDR1 and CDR2 from the germline V gene are LGHDT and YNNKEL (reference sequence). V shed 1 base, J shed 0 bases, and the junction held 3 bases outside the gene matches. The CDR3 has 15 residues. CDR3 region: CASSQAQGYSYEQYF. CDR3 nucleotide sequence: TGTGCCAGCAGCCAAGCACAGGGGTACTCCTACGAGCAGTACTTC.

The V and J genes are TRBV30 and TRBJ1-5; perhaps TRBD1 as D (5 bases). The germline V gene encodes CDR1 GTSNPN and CDR2 SVGIG (reference sequence). This CDR3 spans 14 amino acids. V lost 2 bases, J lost 5 bases, and 13 bases lay in between. The DNA for the CDR3 is TGTGCCTGGAGTCGGGACTCACGGCATCAGCCCCAGCATTTT. It is translated as CAWSRDSRHQPQHF.

This clone was recorded at least ten times. The chain couples TRBV3-1 (or the pseudogene TRBV3-2) to TRBJ1-2; 8 bases are shared with TRBD1. V lost 2 bases and J lost 2; bases outside the gene matches: 1. The CDR3 loop spans 14 amino acids. The V gene's germline CDR1 is LGHDT and CDR2 YNNKEL (reference sequence). CDR3 nucleotides: TGTGCCAGCAGCCAAAGGGACAGGAACTATGGCTACACCTTC. Amino acid sequence: CASSQRDRNYGYTF.

This clone appeared a single time. The chain employs TRBV28 and TRBJ1-6; no clear D gene. The length of the CDR3 is 16 residues. CDR1 is MDHEN and CDR2 is SYDVKM in the germline V gene. V lost 5 bases and J lost 3, with 14 bases in between. The CDR3 loop reads CASSATEGHYNSPLHF. For the CDR3, the DNA is TGTGCCAGCAGTGCCACCGAGGGTCACTATAATTCACCCCTCCACTTT.

This clone occurred once. J is TRBJ2-7 and V is TRBV6-5, with D possibly being TRBD1 (6 bases). The CDR3 covers 14 residues. Germline CDR1 reads MNHEY; CDR2 reads SVGAGI. V was cut by 6 bases and J by 0 bases, with 12 bases left in between. CDR3 in amino acids: CASRRGQNSYEQYF. CDR3 DNA: TGTGCCAGCAGGCGCGGACAGAACTCCTACGAGCAGTACTTC.

The chain carries TRBV24-1 and TRBJ2-5; 7 bases are a match to TRBD1. Germline-derived CDR1 and CDR2 are KGHDR and SFDVKD. The V segment lost 7 bases and the J segment 5 bases; nucleotides outside the gene matches: 6. This CDR3 contains 13 residues. CDR3 protein: CATRQGPGETQYF. DNA for the CDR3: TGTGCCACCAGACAGGGGCCGGGGGAGACCCAGTACTTC.

V and J are TRBV7-2 and TRBJ1-6; 9 positions match TRBD1. The germline V gene encodes CDR1 SGHTA and CDR2 FQGNSA. V was pared by 1 base and J by 10 bases, with 5 bases of the junction left unmatched. The CDR3 is made up of 15 amino acids. The CDR3 loop reads CASSLVTGGRSPLHF. CDR3 nucleotides: TGTGCCAGCAGCTTAGTGACAGGGGGTCGATCACCCCTCCACTTT.

The chain recombines TRBV30 with TRBJ2-2; no clear D. CDR1 and CDR2 (germline): GTSNPN, SVGIG (reference sequence). V shed 1 base and J shed 4 bases, with 10 bases lying between them. The CDR3 consists of 14 residues. CDR3 sequence reads: CAWSGGLGTGELFF. CDR3 sequence (DNA): TGTGCCTGGAGTGGAGGATTAGGCACCGGGGAGCTGTTTTTT.

This chain links TRBV7-2 with TRBJ2-3, with D perhaps TRBD1 (6 bases). Germline CDR1 reads SGHTA; CDR2 reads FQGNSA. The V end lost 3 bases, the J end lost 1 base, and 8 bases lay between the germline ends. This CDR3 spans 14 amino acids. CDR3 sequence (DNA): TGTGCCAGCAGCTTTGACAGGCGCACAGATACGCAGTATTTT. It codes for CASSFDRRTDTQYF.

V usage is TRBV3-1 (or the pseudogene TRBV3-2) and J usage is TRBJ2-2, with 7 bases fitting TRBD1. Germline V gives CDR1 LGHDT, CDR2 YNNKEL (reference sequence). This CDR3 contains 15 residues. Unmatched junction bases numbered 3, after V lost 4 bases and J lost 1 base. The CDR3 DNA follows: TGTGCCAGCAGCCTGGGACAGATGAACACCGGGGAGCTGTTTTTT. This encodes CASSLGQMNTGELFF.